This TCR beta chain emerged from a study of blood T cells in healthy people across ages. Study details: About one barcoded beta molecule per two T cells was the capture yield of template switching. Study-level results: In older individuals, TCR beta diversity per million T cells was lower, falling roughly linearly with age. Comparison with aged donors showed that long-lived donors had more naive CD4+ cells and higher diversity.

The CDR3 has 15 amino acids. From germline, CDR1 is SQVTM and CDR2 ANQGSEA. Trimming pared 7 bases from V and 7 bases from J, leaving 26 bases between. Researchers collected roughly 10 milliliters of peripheral blood from every single donor. A J-beta primer mix and a sample-barcoded 5' primer were used in a second PCR of roughly 6 to 11 cycles. Via MiXCR, TCRdb re-called the 5' RACE reads, giving one row per CDR3 protein. The table lists about 670,000 distinct CDR3 sequences, around 52% of them singletons. In its sample, this clonotype was seen a few times. Its target is not known. A read error is possible here, since a much larger clone lies one base away.

The source material was blood. The chain combines TRBV29-1 with TRBJ2-7; tentatively, D is TRBD1 (5 bases). The clonotype comes from a woman aged 80 or older in good health. CDR3 in amino acids: CSAVGVSSGFDEQYF. CDR3 nucleotide sequence: TGCAGCGCTGTAGGGGTCTCGTCAGGCTTCGATGAGCAGTACTTC.